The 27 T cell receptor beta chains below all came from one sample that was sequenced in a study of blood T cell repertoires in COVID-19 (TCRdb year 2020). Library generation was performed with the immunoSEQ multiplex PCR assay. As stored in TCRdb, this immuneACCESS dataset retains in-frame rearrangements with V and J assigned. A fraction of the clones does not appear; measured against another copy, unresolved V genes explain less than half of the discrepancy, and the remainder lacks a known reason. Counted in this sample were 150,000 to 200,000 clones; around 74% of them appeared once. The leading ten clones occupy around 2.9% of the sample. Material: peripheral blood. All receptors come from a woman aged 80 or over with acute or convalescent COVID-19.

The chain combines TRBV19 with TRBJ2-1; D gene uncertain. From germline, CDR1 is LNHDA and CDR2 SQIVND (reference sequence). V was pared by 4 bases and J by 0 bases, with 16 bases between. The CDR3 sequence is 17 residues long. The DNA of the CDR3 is TGTGCCAGTAGTACGCCGGCCGCTAGTAGCTCCTACAATGAGCAGTTCTTC. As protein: CASSTPAASSSYNEQFF.

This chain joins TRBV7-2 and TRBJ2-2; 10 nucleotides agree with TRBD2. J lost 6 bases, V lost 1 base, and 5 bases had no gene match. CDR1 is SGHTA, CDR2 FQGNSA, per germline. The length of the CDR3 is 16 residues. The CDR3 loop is CASSLVAGGSAGELFF. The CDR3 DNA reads TGTGCCAGCAGCTTAGTAGCGGGAGGTTCGGCCGGGGAGCTGTTTTTT.

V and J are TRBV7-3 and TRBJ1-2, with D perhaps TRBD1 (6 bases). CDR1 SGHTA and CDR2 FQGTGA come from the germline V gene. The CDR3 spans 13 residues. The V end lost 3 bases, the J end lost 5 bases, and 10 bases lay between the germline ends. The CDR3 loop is CASSFAGEYGYTF. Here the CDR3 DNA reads TGTGCCAGCAGCTTTGCAGGGGAATATGGCTACACCTTC.

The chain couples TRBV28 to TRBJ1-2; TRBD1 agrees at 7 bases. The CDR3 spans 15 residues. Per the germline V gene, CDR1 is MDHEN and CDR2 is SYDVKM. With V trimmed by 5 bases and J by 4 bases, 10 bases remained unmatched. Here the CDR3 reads CASSIRQGRIYGYTF. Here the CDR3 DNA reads TGTGCCAGCAGTATCCGACAGGGTCGGATCTATGGCTACACCTTC.

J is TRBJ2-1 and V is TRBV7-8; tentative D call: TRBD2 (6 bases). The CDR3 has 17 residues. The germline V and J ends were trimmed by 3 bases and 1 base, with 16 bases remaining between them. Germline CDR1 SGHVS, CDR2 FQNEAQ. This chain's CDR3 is CASSFPDYRQSYNEQFF. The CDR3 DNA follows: TGTGCCAGCAGCTTCCCGGACTACAGGCAGTCCTACAATGAGCAGTTCTTC.

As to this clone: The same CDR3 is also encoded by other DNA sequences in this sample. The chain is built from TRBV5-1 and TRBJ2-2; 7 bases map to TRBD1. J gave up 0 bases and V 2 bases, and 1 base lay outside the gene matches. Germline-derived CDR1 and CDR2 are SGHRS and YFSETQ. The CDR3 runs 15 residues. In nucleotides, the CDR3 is TGCGCCAGCAGCTTCCAGGGGGCGAACACCGGGGAGCTGTTTTTT. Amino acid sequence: CASSFQGANTGELFF. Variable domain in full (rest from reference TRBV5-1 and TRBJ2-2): KAGVTQTPRYLIKTRGQQVTLSCSPISGHRSVSWYQQTPGQGLQFLFEYFSETQRNKGNFPGRFSGRQFSNSRSEMNVSTLELGDSALYLCASSFQGANTGELFFGEGSRLTVL.

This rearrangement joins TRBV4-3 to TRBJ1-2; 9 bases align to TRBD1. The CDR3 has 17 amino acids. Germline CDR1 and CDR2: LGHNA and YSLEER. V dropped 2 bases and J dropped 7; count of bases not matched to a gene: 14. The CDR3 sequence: CASSQSPGQGLFRGYTF. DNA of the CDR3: TGCGCCAGCAGCCAATCTCCGGGACAGGGCCTTTTTCGTGGCTACACCTTC.

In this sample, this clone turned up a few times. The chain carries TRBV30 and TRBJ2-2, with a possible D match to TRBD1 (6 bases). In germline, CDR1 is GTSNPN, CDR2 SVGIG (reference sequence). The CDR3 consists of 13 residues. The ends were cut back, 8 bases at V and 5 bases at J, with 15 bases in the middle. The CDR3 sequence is CARQTGRTGELFF. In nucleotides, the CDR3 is TGTGCCAGACAAACAGGGAGAACCGGGGAGCTGTTTTTT.

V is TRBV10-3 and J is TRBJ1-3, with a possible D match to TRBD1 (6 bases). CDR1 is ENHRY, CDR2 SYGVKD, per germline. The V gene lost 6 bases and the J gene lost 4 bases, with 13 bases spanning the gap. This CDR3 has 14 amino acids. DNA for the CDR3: TGTGCCATCAGGAGCACAGGGCTCGGAAACACCATATATTTT. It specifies CAIRSTGLGNTIYF.

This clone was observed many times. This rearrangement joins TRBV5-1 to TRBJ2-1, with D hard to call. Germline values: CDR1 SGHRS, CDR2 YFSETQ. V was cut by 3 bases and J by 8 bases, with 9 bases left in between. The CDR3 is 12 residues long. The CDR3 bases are TGCGCCAGCAGCTGGCCTGCCTATGAGCAGTTCTTC. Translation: CASSWPAYEQFF. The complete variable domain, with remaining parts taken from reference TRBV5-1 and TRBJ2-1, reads KAGVTQTPRYLIKTRGQQVTLSCSPISGHRSVSWYQQTPGQGLQFLFEYFSETQRNKGNFPGRFSGRQFSNSRSEMNVSTLELGDSALYLCASSWPAYEQFFGPGTRLTVL.

CDR3 region: CASRMRGYNEQFF. The CDR3 coding sequence is TGTGCCAGCAGGATGAGGGGGTACAATGAGCAGTTCTTC. The chain recombines TRBV6-5 with TRBJ2-1, with D tentatively TRBD1 (6 bases). Trimming stripped 6 bases from V and 4 bases from J, with 10 bases between. Germline V gives CDR1 MNHEY, CDR2 SVGAGI. There are 13 residues in the CDR3.

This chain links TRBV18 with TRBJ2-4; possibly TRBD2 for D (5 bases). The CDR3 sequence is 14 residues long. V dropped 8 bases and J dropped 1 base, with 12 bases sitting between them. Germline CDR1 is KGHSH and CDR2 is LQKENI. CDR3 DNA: TGTGCCAGCCGGGAAGCGGATGCCAAAAACATTCAGTACTTC. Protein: CASREADAKNIQYF.

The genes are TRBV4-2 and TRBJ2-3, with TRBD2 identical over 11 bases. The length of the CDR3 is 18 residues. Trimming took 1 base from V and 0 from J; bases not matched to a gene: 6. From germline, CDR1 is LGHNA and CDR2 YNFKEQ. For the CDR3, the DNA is TGTGCCAGCAGCCAAGTTTCGGCTAGCGGGAGGAGCACAGATACGCAGTATTTT. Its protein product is CASSQVSASGRSTDTQYF.

The CDR3, as DNA: TGCGCCAGCAGCCAAGCTTTCCAGGTAGAAGTCAATGAGCAGTTCTTC. Translated: CASSQAFQVEVNEQFF. The chain couples TRBV4-1 to TRBJ2-1; D not certain. The CDR3 consists of 16 residues. Germline V lookup: CDR1 MGHRA, CDR2 YSYEKL. The V gene lost 1 base and the J gene lost 6 bases, with 16 bases spanning the gap.

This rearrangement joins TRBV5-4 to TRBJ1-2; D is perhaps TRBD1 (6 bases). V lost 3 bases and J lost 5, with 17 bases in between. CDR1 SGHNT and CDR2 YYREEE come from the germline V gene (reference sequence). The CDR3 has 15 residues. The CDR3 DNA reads TGTGCCAGCAGCTCCGTGGACAGCGTCTTGTATGGCTACACCTTC. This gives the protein CASSSVDSVLYGYTF.

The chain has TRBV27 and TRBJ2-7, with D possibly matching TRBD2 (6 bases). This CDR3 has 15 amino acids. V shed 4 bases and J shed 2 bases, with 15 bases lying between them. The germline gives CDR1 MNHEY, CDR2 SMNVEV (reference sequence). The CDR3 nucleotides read TGTGCCAGCAGTTCCCCCGGGACTGAGGCCTACGAGCAGTACTTC. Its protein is CASSSPGTEAYEQYF.

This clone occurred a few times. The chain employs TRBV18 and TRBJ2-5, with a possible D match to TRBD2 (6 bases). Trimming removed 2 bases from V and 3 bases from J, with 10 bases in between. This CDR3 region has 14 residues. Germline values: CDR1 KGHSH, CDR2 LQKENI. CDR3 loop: CASSPAQREETQYF. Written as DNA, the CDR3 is TGTGCCAGCTCACCAGCGCAGCGGGAAGAGACCCAGTACTTC.

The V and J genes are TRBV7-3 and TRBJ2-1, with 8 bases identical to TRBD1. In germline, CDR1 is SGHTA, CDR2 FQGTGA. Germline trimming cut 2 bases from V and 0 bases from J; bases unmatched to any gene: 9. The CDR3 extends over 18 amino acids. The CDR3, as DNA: TGTGCCAGCAGCTTACTTGGACAGGGTGATTTCTCCTACAATGAGCAGTTCTTC. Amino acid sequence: CASSLLGQGDFSYNEQFF.

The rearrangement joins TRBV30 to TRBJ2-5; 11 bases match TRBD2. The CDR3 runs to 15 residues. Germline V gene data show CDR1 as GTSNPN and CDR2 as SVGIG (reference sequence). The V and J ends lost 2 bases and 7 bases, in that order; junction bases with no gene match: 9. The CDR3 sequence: CAWSSGLAVLVTQYF. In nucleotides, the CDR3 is TGTGCCTGGAGTTCGGGACTAGCGGTCTTGGTGACCCAGTACTTC.

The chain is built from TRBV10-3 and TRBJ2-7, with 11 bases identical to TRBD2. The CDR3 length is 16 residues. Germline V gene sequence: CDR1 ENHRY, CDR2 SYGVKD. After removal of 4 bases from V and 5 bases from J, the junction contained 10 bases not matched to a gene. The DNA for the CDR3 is TGTGCCATCAGTGGTGGGACTAGCGGAGCGACTAACGAGCAGTACTTC. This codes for CAISGGTSGATNEQYF.

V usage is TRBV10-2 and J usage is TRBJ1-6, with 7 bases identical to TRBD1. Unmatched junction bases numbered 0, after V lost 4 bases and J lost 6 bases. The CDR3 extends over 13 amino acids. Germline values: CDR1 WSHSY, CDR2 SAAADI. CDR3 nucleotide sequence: TGCGCCAGCAGTGGACAGGGTAATTCACCCCTCCACTTT. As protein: CASSGQGNSPLHF.

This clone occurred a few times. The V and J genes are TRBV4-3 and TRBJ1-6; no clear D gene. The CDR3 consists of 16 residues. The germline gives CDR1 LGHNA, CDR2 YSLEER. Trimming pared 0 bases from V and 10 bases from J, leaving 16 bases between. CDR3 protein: CASSQDRNLRISPLHF. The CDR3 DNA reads TGCGCCAGCAGCCAAGATCGGAACCTCAGGATCTCACCCCTCCACTTT.

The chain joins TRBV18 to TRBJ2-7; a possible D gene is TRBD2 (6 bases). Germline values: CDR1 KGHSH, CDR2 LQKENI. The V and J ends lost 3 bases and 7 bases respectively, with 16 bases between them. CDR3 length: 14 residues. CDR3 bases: TGTGCCAGCTCACCGGTGGAGGGAGGAGGGGAGCAGTACTTC. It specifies CASSPVEGGGEQYF.

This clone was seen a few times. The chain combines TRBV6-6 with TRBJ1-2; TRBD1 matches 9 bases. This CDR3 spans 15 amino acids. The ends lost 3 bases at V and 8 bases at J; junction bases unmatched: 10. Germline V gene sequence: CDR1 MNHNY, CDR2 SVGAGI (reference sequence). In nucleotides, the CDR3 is TGTGCCAGCAGTTATCAGGGACAGGGCTTGAGGGGCTACACCTTC. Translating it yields CASSYQGQGLRGYTF.

This CDR3 reads CATGKVNTEAFF. CDR3 sequence (DNA): TGTGCCACCGGGAAAGTGAACACTGAAGCTTTCTTT. The J gene is TRBJ1-1, the V gene TRBV28; D uncertain. CDR1 MDHEN and CDR2 SYDVKM come from the germline V gene. The CDR3 is made up of 12 amino acids. Trimming stripped 10 bases from V and 0 bases from J, with 9 bases between. The whole variable domain, filled in from reference TRBV28 and TRBJ1-1, reads DVKVTQSSRYLVKRTGEKVFLECVQDMDHENMFWYRQDPGLGLRLIYFSYDVKMKEKGDIPEGYSVSREKKERFSLILESASTNQTSMYLCATGKVNTEAFFGQGTRLTVV.

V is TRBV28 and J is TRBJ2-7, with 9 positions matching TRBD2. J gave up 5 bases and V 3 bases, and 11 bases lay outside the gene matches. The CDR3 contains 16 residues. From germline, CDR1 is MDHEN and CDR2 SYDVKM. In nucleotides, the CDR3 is TGTGCCAGCAGTTTTCCCCTTTCTAGCGGGACCCACGAGCAGTACTTC. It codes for CASSFPLSSGTHEQYF.

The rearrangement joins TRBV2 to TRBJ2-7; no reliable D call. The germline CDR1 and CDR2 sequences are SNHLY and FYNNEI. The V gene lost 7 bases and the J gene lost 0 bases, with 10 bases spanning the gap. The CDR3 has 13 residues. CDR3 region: CASTWASSYEQYF. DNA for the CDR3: TGTGCCAGCACTTGGGCCAGCTCCTACGAGCAGTACTTC.